One sample yielded the 16 T cell receptor beta chains listed below, sequenced in a study of blood T cell repertoires in COVID-19. Generated by immunoSEQ multiplex PCR, the TCRdb table keeps only in-frame clones and is missing some. The table records under 300,000 clones, 85% of them present only once. Sequencing input: peripheral blood. The receptors shown here come from a woman in her fifties or sixties with active or convalescent COVID-19.

V gene TRBV4-2 combines with J gene TRBJ2-3; D not resolved. The CDR3 covers 19 residues. The V end lost 0 bases, the J end lost 0 bases, and 19 bases lay between the germline ends. Germline V gene data show CDR1 as LGHNA and CDR2 as YNFKEQ. CDR3 sequence reads: CASSQESTYPPRSTDTQYF. CDR3 coding DNA: TGTGCCAGCAGCCAAGAATCTACCTACCCACCGAGAAGCACAGATACGCAGTATTTT.

This clone has only a few counts. The chain employs TRBV21-1 and TRBJ1-6. TRBV21-1 is a listed pseudogene. CDR3 size: 17 residues. Here the CDR3 DNA reads TGTGCCAGCAGCAACCCCCTAACCGGGAGAGAGAATTCACCCCTCCACTTT. Translation gives CASSNPLTGRENSPLHF.

This chain links TRBV15 with TRBJ1-1; 7 nucleotides agree with TRBD1. Germline-derived CDR1 and CDR2 are LNHNV and YYDKDF (reference sequence). The V gene end was trimmed by 6 bases and the J gene end by 4 bases; junction bases not matched to a gene: 8. This CDR3 spans 14 amino acids. In nucleotides, the CDR3 is TGTGCCACCAGATTAGACAGGGTTAGCACTGAAGCTTTCTTT. It yields the protein CATRLDRVSTEAFF.

This chain links TRBV3-1 (or the pseudogene TRBV3-2) with TRBJ1-1; tentative D call: TRBD1 (5 bases). This CDR3 has 15 amino acids. V lost 0 bases and J lost 6, with 14 bases in between. The V gene's germline CDR1 is LGHDT and CDR2 YNNKEL (reference sequence). The DNA for the CDR3 is TGTGCCAGCAGCCAAGATCTTACAGGCCGCGCTGAAGCTTTCTTT. It codes for CASSQDLTGRAEAFF.

The rearrangement uses TRBV2 and TRBJ1-2, with D uncertain. This CDR3 is built from 15 residues. V lost 5 bases and J 2 bases, leaving 15 bases between the germline ends. Germline CDR1 and CDR2: SNHLY and FYNNEI. In DNA, the CDR3 is TGTGCCAGCAGTACTGGTCTTGGGAGGAACTATGGCTACACCTTC. Translation: CASSTGLGRNYGYTF.

The genes are TRBV5-4 and TRBJ2-3; 10 nucleotides align to TRBD2. The CDR3 has 15 amino acids. Trimming took 0 bases from V and 5 from J; bases not matched to a gene: 3. Germline CDR1 reads SGHNT; CDR2 reads YYREEE (reference sequence). The chain's CDR3 is CASSLGAGGRDTQYF. For the CDR3, the DNA is TGTGCCAGCAGCTTGGGAGCGGGGGGGCGAGATACGCAGTATTTT.

V is TRBV27 and J is TRBJ2-4; possibly TRBD2 for D (6 bases). The CDR3 is 16 residues long. The V gene lost 1 base and the J gene lost 2 bases, with 12 bases spanning the gap. Germline V gene data show CDR1 as MNHEY and CDR2 as SMNVEV (reference sequence). Here the CDR3 reads CASSLLWGRTKNIQYF. Here the CDR3 DNA reads TGTGCCAGCAGTTTATTGTGGGGGAGGACCAAAAACATTCAGTACTTC.

This clone was seen just once. V usage is TRBV29-1 and J usage is TRBJ1-1; D might be TRBD1 (5 bases). Germline CDR1 SQVTM, CDR2 ANQGSEA. The CDR3 length is 14 residues. The V end was cut by 7 bases, the J end by 2 bases, with 17 bases between. The CDR3, as DNA: TGCAGCGCAGACATTGGGGCAGCAAACACTGAAGCTTTCTTT. Translated: CSADIGAANTEAFF.

This clone was found once. The chain links TRBV5-1 to TRBJ2-2; 7 nucleotides match TRBD2. This CDR3 comprises 18 residues. Germline V CDR1 and CDR2: SGHRS, YFSETQ. After removal of 4 bases from V and 0 bases from J, the junction contained 12 bases not matched to a gene. The CDR3 DNA sequence: TGCGCCAGCAGCGGAACGGGACTACCCAGAACGAACACCGGGGAGCTGTTTTTT. Amino acids: CASSGTGLPRTNTGELFF. Based on the CDR3 plus reference TRBV5-1 and TRBJ2-2, the full variable domain is KAGVTQTPRYLIKTRGQQVTLSCSPISGHRSVSWYQQTPGQGLQFLFEYFSETQRNKGNFPGRFSGRQFSNSRSEMNVSTLELGDSALYLCASSGTGLPRTNTGELFFGEGSRLTVL.

The chain joins TRBV28 to TRBJ2-7, with D possibly being TRBD2 (5 bases). Germline V lookup: CDR1 MDHEN, CDR2 SYDVKM. The CDR3 has 16 amino acids. The V and J ends lost 2 bases and 0 bases respectively, with 14 bases between them. Written as DNA, the CDR3 is TGTGCCAGCAGTTTAAGGTCGGGAAGAGGCTCCTACGAGCAGTACGTC. Amino acid sequence: CASSLRSGRGSYEQYV.

The chain links TRBV5-1 to TRBJ2-7; 14 bases fit TRBD2. CDR1 is SGHRS and CDR2 is YFSETQ in the germline V gene. The CDR3 spans 16 residues. After removal of 4 bases from V and 3 bases from J, the junction contained 6 bases not matched to a gene. This chain's CDR3 is CASSPEGLAGGYEQYF. In DNA form, the CDR3 reads TGCGCCAGCAGCCCCGAAGGACTAGCGGGAGGCTACGAGCAGTACTTC.

Regarding this clone: Other DNA sequences in the same sample also yield this CDR3. The chain recombines TRBV12-3 or TRBV12-4 with TRBJ2-5; D perhaps matches TRBD2 (5 bases). CDR3 length: 13 amino acids. V lost 5 bases and J lost 3, with 10 bases in between. CDR3 nucleotide sequence: TGTGCCAGCAGTCTAGGACTGGAAGAGACCCAGTACTTC. This sequence encodes CASSLGLEETQYF.

In this sample, this clone turned up a few times. The chain uses TRBV7-2 and TRBJ1-2; 7 bases are shared with TRBD1. The CDR3 covers 15 residues. The J segment lost 5 bases and the V segment lost 1 base, leaving 7 bases of the junction unmatched. Germline CDR1 SGHTA, CDR2 FQGNSA. CDR3 bases: TGTGCCAGCAGCTTAGGTCGGGGGACAGAATATGGCTACACCTTC. This gives the protein CASSLGRGTEYGYTF.

CDR3 nucleotides: TGTGCCAGCAGCCACCTTGGCGGGAGGGCCGGTAATGAGCAGTTCTTC. Residues: CASSHLGGRAGNEQFF. The rearrangement joins TRBV11-3 to TRBJ2-1; TRBD2 aligns across 9 bases. Unmatched junction bases numbered 12, after V lost 5 bases and J lost 7 bases. Germline V CDR1 and CDR2: SGHNT, YENEEA. The CDR3 is 16 amino acids.

This clone was recorded only once. The chain couples TRBV28 to TRBJ1-3, with TRBD1 matching over 10 bases. CDR1 and CDR2 (germline): MDHEN, SYDVKM. This CDR3 contains 15 residues. The V segment lost 7 bases and the J segment 2 bases; nucleotides outside the gene matches: 5. The CDR3 is CASTLDRGTGNTIYF. CDR3 nucleotides: TGTGCCAGCACTCTGGACAGGGGGACTGGAAACACCATATATTTT.

This sequence joins TRBV4-1 and TRBJ1-4; D remains unclear. Germline CDR1 and CDR2: MGHRA and YSYEKL. The CDR3 has 12 residues. Trimming removed 3 bases at V and 13 bases at J, with 12 bases between. The CDR3 loop reads CASSQIGVGLFF. CDR3 DNA sequence: TGCGCCAGCAGCCAGATCGGGGTTGGACTGTTTTTT.